This T cell receptor (beta chain) derives from a study of T-cell reconstitution after alpha-beta-depleted transplantation in children. For TCRbeta, the library was prepared with unique molecular identifiers. TCRdb reanalysed the PCR reads using MiXCR and keeps one entry per CDR3 protein. The data contain hundreds of thousands of distinct CDR3 sequences, about 30% of them singletons. The sample consisted of PBMCs from the stem cell graft donor, taken from the stem cell graft. The clonotype originates from a human donor who donated a stem cell graft to a child with aplastic anemia.

The CDR3 DNA is TGTGCCAGCCCACTGGACACCTTC. Protein: CASPLDTF. V usage is TRBV19 and J usage is TRBJ1-2; no definite D call. The germline gives CDR1 LNHDA, CDR2 SQIVND (reference sequence). CDR3 length: 8 amino acids. V was clipped by 9 bases and J by 12 bases, with 8 bases between them.